This TCR beta chain came from a study of T cells after yellow fever vaccination. Germline CDR1 DFQATT, CDR2 SNEGSKA (reference sequence). The CDR3 has 12 residues. Trimming pared 2 bases from V and 7 bases from J, leaving 9 bases between. TCRdb re-analysed the 5' RACE reads in MiXCR, keeping a single row per CDR3 protein. This table holds about 230,000 distinct CDR3 sequences, roughly 6.2% found once. This clonotype was counted a few times. This sequence joins TRBV20-1 and TRBJ1-5, with a tentative D call TRBD1 (5 bases). This sequence originates from a man aged 25-45 years who received the YFV17D yellow fever vaccine. Sequenced material: CD4+ T cells sorted from PBMCs, taken on the day of the yellow fever booster vaccination. The CDR3 protein is CSARSGGQPQHF. CDR3 bases: TGCAGTGCTAGATCTGGGGGGCAGCCCCAGCATTTT.